The clone carrying this T cell receptor beta chain was counted at least ten times. This sample was included in a study of response to subunit inactivated influenza vaccine. TCRdb re-analysed the RT-PCR reads in MiXCR, keeping a single row per CDR3 protein. This table holds approximately 680,000 distinct CDR3 sequences, approximately 14% found once. This CDR3 has 13 residues. V was clipped by 2 bases and J by 5 bases, with 12 bases between them. CDR1 and CDR2 from the germline V gene are DFQATT and SNEGSKA (reference sequence). This clonotype was obtained from a man between 50 and 59 years old who received an inactivated influenza vaccine. Sequenced here: PBMCs from blood, sampled less than 13 days after vaccination. The V and J genes are TRBV20-1 and TRBJ2-5, with D possibly matching TRBD1 (6 bases). The CDR3 DNA reads as TGCAGTGCTAGAAGGGGGTTCTTGGAGACCCAGTACTTC. Translation gives CSARRGFLETQYF.